The present TCR beta chain was sequenced within a study of T-cell memory formation after mild COVID-19. Study results and caveats: There were some responding clones in pre-infection memory, which suggested that cross-reactive memory had joined.

The 5'RACE method, run with constant-segment primers, produced TCR alpha and TCR beta cDNA libraries (carrying sample barcodes and UMIs). In TCRdb, the 5' RACE reads were re-called with MiXCR into one record per CDR3 protein. The top ten clones hold 9.5% to 15% of a sample with approximately 580,000 distinct CDR3 sequences, 20% of them seen once. Note on this clonotype: Its antigen is still unknown.

This CDR3 spans 17 amino acids. Trimming removed 3 bases from V and 3 bases from J; junction bases left unmatched: 6. Germline CDR1 is SEHNR and CDR2 is FQNEAQ (reference sequence). The sequenced material came from PBMCs or a T cell subset sorted from them (not recorded which). The chain uses TRBV7-9 and TRBJ2-1, with 12 bases identical to TRBD2. The receptor was derived from an adult woman who had mild COVID-19 (a few samples of this study predate the infection). Cell type and time point are not known. DNA for the CDR3: TGTGCCAGCAGCTTTGGAAAGGGACTAGCGGGCTACAATGAGCAGTTCTTC. Protein: CASSFGKGLAGYNEQFF.